A selection of T cell receptor beta chains follows, all from one sample in a study of shared clonotypes between healthy human individuals. Profiled with immunoSEQ multiplex PCR; TCRdb holds only in-frame clones, not every one. The table shows about 480,000 clones, with around 79% occurring only once. Sequenced input: PBMCs. These receptors were collected from a woman in her thirties or forties in good health. Some clones in this sample may be carry-over from other donors' samples. Both conserved end residues are trimmed from each CDR3. D genes are given only for firm matches.

TRBD2 | TRBV7-3 | ASSPSGLGGQNEQF
TRBD2 | TRBV6-6 | ASRQTSVSAGEQF
NA | TRBV7-2 | ASSLANYGYT
NA | TRBV11-2 | ASSLTGGSYGYT
NA | TRBV5-1 | ASSLVPAGELF
NA | TRBV19 | ASSIANLDTQY
TRBD1 | TRBV6-5 | ASSYWQGAYEQY
NA | TRBV9 | ASSVSLEDYGYT
NA | TRBV6-1 | ASSEFWGQETQY
TRBD1 | TRBV10-2 | ASRPRDRGGTEAF